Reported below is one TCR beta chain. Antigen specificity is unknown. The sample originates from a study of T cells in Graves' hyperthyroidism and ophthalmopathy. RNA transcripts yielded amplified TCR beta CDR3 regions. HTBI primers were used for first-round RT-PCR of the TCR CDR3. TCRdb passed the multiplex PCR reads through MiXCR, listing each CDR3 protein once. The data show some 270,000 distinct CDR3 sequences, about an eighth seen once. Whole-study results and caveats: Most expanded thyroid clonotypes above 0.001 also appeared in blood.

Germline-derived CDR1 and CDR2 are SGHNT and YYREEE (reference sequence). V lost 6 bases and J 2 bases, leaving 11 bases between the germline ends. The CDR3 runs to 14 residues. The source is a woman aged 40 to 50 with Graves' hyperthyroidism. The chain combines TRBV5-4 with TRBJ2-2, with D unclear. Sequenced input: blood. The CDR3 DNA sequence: TGTGCCAGCATCATAGCCCCCAACACCGGGGAGCTGTTTTTT. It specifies CASIIAPNTGELFF.